Described below is a single TCR beta chain sequence and its context. Its matching antigen is unknown. This sample is part of a study of EBV T-cell therapy then PD-1 blockade in nasopharyngeal carcinoma. Looked up from germline, CDR1 is SEHNR and CDR2 is FQNEAQ (reference sequence). The CDR3 spans 16 residues. Trimming at V came to 5 bases and at J to 2 bases, leaving 6 bases not matched to a gene. Here immunoSEQ multiplex PCR was the method, and the copy in TCRdb shows in-frame clones only, minus some. This sample carries 25,000 or so clones, over 70% of them seen once, and the ten largest clones take roughly 28%. Sample treatment: AdE1-LMPpoly-expanded autologous EBV-specific T-cell therapy followed by anti-PD-1 nivolumab.

The sequence was obtained from a man aged 35 to 55 with nasopharyngeal carcinoma. Source: CD8+ T cells from blood, taken around day 60 from a patient whose treatment included autologous EBV-specific T cells and nivolumab. The J gene is TRBJ2-3, the V gene TRBV7-9; 11 bases fit TRBD1. Here the CDR3 reads CASSPDRGLLTDTQYF. Here the CDR3 DNA reads TGTGCCAGCAGCCCGGACAGGGGGCTTCTCACAGATACGCAGTATTTT.